This entry is about one T cell receptor beta chain. Per germline, CDR1 MNHEY and CDR2 SMNVEV (reference sequence). The V and J ends lost 3 bases and 6 bases respectively, with 8 bases between them. This CDR3 comprises 13 residues. This sample was taken from a study of blood T cell repertoires in COVID-19. The overall study: COVID-19 samples from acute and convalescent phases originated in the United States, Italy and Spain. Nucleic acid was either cDNA or gDNA, and it came from T cells, B-cell-depleted T cells, or PBMCs.

In the original workflow: Estimation of nucleated cell counts relied on the amplification of reference gene primers. The protocol was immunoSEQ multiplex PCR, while the TCRdb copy is restricted to in-frame clones and leaves out a portion. Clone size and the V and J calls come from that table; the DNA yielded D and trimming. This sample carries just under 50,000 clones, roughly 82% of them seen once, and the ten largest clones take about 15%. The rearrangement links TRBV27 to TRBJ2-2; the D gene is possibly TRBD1 (6 bases). The source is a human donor in a cohort sampled during active COVID-19. Sequencing input: peripheral blood. The CDR3 loop reads CASSFQGSGELFF. The CDR3 nucleotides are TGTGCCAGCAGTTTCCAGGGGTCCGGGGAGCTGTTTTTT.